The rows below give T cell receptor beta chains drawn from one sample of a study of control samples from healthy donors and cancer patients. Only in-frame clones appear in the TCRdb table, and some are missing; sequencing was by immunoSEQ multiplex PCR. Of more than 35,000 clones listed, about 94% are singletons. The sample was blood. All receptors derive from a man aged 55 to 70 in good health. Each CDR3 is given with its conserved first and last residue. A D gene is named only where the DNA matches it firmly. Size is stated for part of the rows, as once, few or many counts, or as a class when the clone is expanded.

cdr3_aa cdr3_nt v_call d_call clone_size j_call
CASSPDRVIRQPQHF TGTGCCAGCTCACCCGACAGGGTAATCCGCCAGCCCCAGCATTTT TRBV18 TRBD1 few TRBJ1-5
CASSLSFGRIGEQGKNEKLFF TGTGCCAGCAGTTTATCTTTTGGACGAATTGGCGAACAGGGGAAGAATGAAAAACTGTTTTTT TRBV27 TRBD1 - TRBJ1-4
CAGRSGETQYF TGCGCAGGGAGGTCCGGGGAGACCCAGTACTTC TRBV20-1 - - TRBJ2-5
CASSQGLNRDEQYF TGCGCCAGCAGCCAAGGCCTAAACAGGGACGAGCAGTACTTC TRBV4-1 - - TRBJ2-7
CASSVRESPMNTEAFF TGTGCCAGCAGCGTCCGGGAGTCACCCATGAACACTGAAGCTTTCTTT TRBV9 - - TRBJ1-1
CASSKWETTHYTQYF TGTGCCAGTAGCAAATGGGAAACAACCCATTATACGCAGTATTTT TRBV19 - few TRBJ2-3
CATSGGSYQPQHF TGTGCCACCTCGGGGGGGAGTTATCAGCCCCAGCATTTT TRBV19 - - TRBJ1-5
CASSQSEESAEAFF TGCGCCAGCAGTCAATCTGAGGAGAGCGCTGAAGCTTTCTTT TRBV23-1 - few TRBJ1-1
CASSFGASGSRETQYF TGTGCCAGCAGTTTTGGGGCTAGCGGGAGTAGGGAGACCCAGTACTTC TRBV28 TRBD2 - TRBJ2-5
CATSDPRTAEQETQYF TGTGCCACCAGTGATCCCCGCACGGCGGAACAAGAGACCCAGTACTTC TRBV24-1 - - TRBJ2-5
CASSTGTGEKLFF TGCGCCAGCTCGACAGGGACAGGAGAAAAACTGTTTTTT TRBV10-2 TRBD1 - TRBJ1-4
CASSHSRGWGTDTQYF TGTGCCAGCAGCCATTCTAGGGGATGGGGCACAGATACGCAGTATTTT TRBV14 - - TRBJ2-3
CASSEGQGSEKLFF TGTGCCAGCAGCGAGGGACAGGGGAGTGAAAAACTGTTTTTT TRBV5-4 TRBD1 - TRBJ1-4
CASSEDLAGPRDF TGTGCCAGCAGTGAAGATCTAGCGGGTCCCCGGGATTTT TRBV6-1 - - TRBJ1-5
CASSEGGTGTDTQYF TGTGCCAGCAGTGAAGGCGGGACAGGCACAGATACGCAGTATTTT TRBV25-1 - - TRBJ2-3
CASSIAGEDEQFF TGTGCCAGTAGTATAGCGGGAGAGGATGAGCAGTTCTTC TRBV19 - once TRBJ2-1
CSASAFTREQFF TGCAGTGCTAGTGCCTTTACTAGGGAGCAGTTCTTC TRBV20-1 - - TRBJ2-1
CASSQEWGSNQPQHF TGCGCCAGCAGCCAAGAATGGGGTAGCAATCAGCCCCAGCATTTT TRBV4-1 - - TRBJ1-5
CASSKGQGLAQNSPLHF TGTGCCAGTAGTAAAGGACAGGGGCTCGCTCAGAATTCACCCCTCCACTTT TRBV19 TRBD1 - TRBJ1-6
CSARVQGGAFF TGCAGTGCTAGAGTCCAGGGGGGAGCTTTCTTT TRBV20-1 TRBD1 - TRBJ1-1
CASRRTSGSWGIF TGTGCCAGCAGGAGGACTAGCGGGAGCTGGGGGATCTTC TRBV12-3/TRBV12-4 TRBD2 - TRBJ2-1
CASSLNRGLYEQYF TGTGCCAGCAGTTTGAACAGGGGCCTGTACGAGCAGTACTTC TRBV28 TRBD1 - TRBJ2-7
CASSWDVSTDTQYF TGCGCCAGCAGCTGGGACGTAAGCACAGATACGCAGTATTTT TRBV5-1 - - TRBJ2-3
CSVGTGLNYGYTF TGCAGCGTTGGCACAGGCCTTAACTATGGCTACACCTTC TRBV29-1 - - TRBJ1-2
CASSLGQNYEQYF TGTGCCAGCAGCTTAGGACAAAACTACGAGCAGTACTTC TRBV7-3 - - TRBJ2-7
CASSQEPAGGTDTQYF TGTGCCAGCAGCCAAGAACCAGCGGGAGGGACAGATACGCAGTATTTT TRBV3-1/TRBV3-2 TRBD2 - TRBJ2-3
CAISESGGRGGEKLFF TGTGCCATCAGTGAGTCCGGAGGCAGGGGGGGTGAAAAACTGTTTTTT TRBV10-3 TRBD1 - TRBJ1-4
CASSLGGVENGYTF TGTGCCAGCAGCCTCGGTGGGGTAGAGAATGGCTACACCTTC TRBV9 - - TRBJ1-2
CASSLVASGELFF TGTGCCAGCAGTTTAGTAGCGAGCGGGGAGCTGTTTTTT TRBV12-3/TRBV12-4 - - TRBJ2-2